The rows below give T cell receptor beta chains drawn from one sample of a study of OX40 agonist ivuxolimab in advanced cancers. Profiled with immunoSEQ multiplex PCR; TCRdb holds only in-frame clones, not every one. The table records tens of thousands of clones, 84% of them present only once. Sequencing was performed on CD4+ or CD8+ T cells sorted from blood, taken in a trial of the OX40 agonist ivuxolimab. These receptors were obtained from an adult with an advanced solid tumor such as melanoma, head and neck, liver or kidney cancer. Both conserved end residues are part of each CDR3. D genes are given only for firm matches. Expanded clones are given a class, and other clones once, few, many or no size at all.

TRBV18	TRBJ2-5	-	-	CASSPELAVQETQYF	TGTGCCAGCTCACCGGAATTAGCGGTTCAAGAGACCCAGTACTTC
TRBV6-4	TRBJ1-1	TRBD1	-	CASSRTGNTEAFF	TGTGCCAGCAGTCGGACAGGGAACACTGAAGCTTTCTTT
TRBV7-9	TRBJ2-7	-	once	CASSLVAGQNEQYF	TGCGCCAGCAGCTTGGTTGCGGGGCAGAACGAGCAGTACTTC
TRBV2	TRBJ2-3	-	-	CASRGGLSTDTQYF	TGTGCCAGCAGGGGGGGATTGAGCACAGATACGCAGTATTTT
TRBV5-5	TRBJ1-3	-	few	CASSLEKGSGNTIYF	TGTGCCAGCAGCTTGGAAAAGGGCTCTGGAAACACCATATATTTT
TRBV20-1	TRBJ1-2	-	-	CSARLAYGYTF	TGCAGTGCTAGATTAGCCTATGGCTACACCTTC
TRBV11-3	TRBJ1-5	TRBD1	-	CASSQGTGSNQPQHF	TGTGCCAGCAGCCAAGGGACAGGGAGCAATCAGCCCCAGCATTTT
TRBV11-2	TRBJ2-3	-	-	CASSLFLTDTQYF	TGTGCCAGCAGCTTATTTCTGACAGATACGCAGTATTTT
TRBV7-9	TRBJ2-3	TRBD1	-	CASSLGALDRGDTDTQYF	TGTGCCAGCAGCCTGGGCGCCTTGGACAGGGGAGACACAGATACGCAGTATTTT
TRBV27	TRBJ1-2	-	once	CASRKTGGDYGYTF	TGTGCCAGCAGAAAAACGGGGGGTGACTATGGCTACACCTTC
TRBV27	TRBJ2-7	-	-	CASSLPGTATYEQYF	TGTGCCAGCAGTTTACCAGGGACGGCGACCTACGAGCAGTACTTC
TRBV28	TRBJ2-3	TRBD1	-	CATRDRGGTDTQYF	TGTGCCACCCGGGACAGGGGAGGCACAGATACGCAGTATTTT
TRBV7-3	TRBJ2-5	-	once	CASSLTGGEETQYF	TGTGCCAGCAGCTTAACGGGCGGCGAAGAGACCCAGTACTTC
TRBV19	TRBJ1-1	-	-	CASSTWARGNTEAFF	TGTGCCAGTAGTACCTGGGCCCGGGGGAACACTGAAGCTTTCTTT
TRBV30	TRBJ2-1	-	-	CAWCPLPGGIAEQFF	TGTGCCTGGTGCCCCCTGCCAGGTGGTATCGCTGAGCAGTTCTTC
TRBV7-6	TRBJ2-2	-	few	CASSLTRDTGELFF	TGTGCCAGCAGCTTGACTAGGGACACCGGGGAGCTGTTTTTT
TRBV11-2	TRBJ2-3	TRBD2	-	CASSFAASGGAVDTQYF	TGTGCCAGCAGCTTTGCAGCTAGCGGGGGGGCCGTAGATACGCAGTATTTT
TRBV19	TRBJ2-3	-	-	CASSIPSRGSALDTQYF	TGTGCCAGTAGTATCCCCTCCCGGGGAAGCGCCCTAGATACGCAGTATTTT
TRBV7-3	TRBJ1-5	-	many	CASSSGANQPQHF	TGTGCCAGCAGCTCGGGGGCCAATCAGCCCCAGCATTTT
TRBV5-6	TRBJ2-7	-	-	CASSLEGRRGYEQYF	TGTGCCAGCAGCTTGGAAGGGCGGAGGGGTTACGAGCAGTACTTC
TRBV7-2	TRBJ2-7	TRBD2	-	CASSSQAGGSYEQYF	TGTGCCAGCAGCTCCCAAGCGGGGGGGTCCTACGAGCAGTACTTC
TRBV9	TRBJ2-7	TRBD2	-	CASSPCPGRGISSYEQYF	TGTGCCAGCAGCCCCTGCCCCGGGAGGGGGATCTCCTCCTACGAGCAGTACTTC
TRBV9	TRBJ2-1	TRBD1	once	CASSAFRTGDPVSSYNEQFF	TGTGCCAGCAGCGCCTTTCGGACAGGGGACCCCGTAAGCTCCTACAATGAGCAGTTCTTC
TRBV14	TRBJ2-3	-	-	CASSQEWGVSTDTQYF	TGTGCCAGCAGCCAAGAATGGGGGGTTAGCACAGATACGCAGTATTTT
TRBV27	TRBJ1-5	TRBD1	-	CASSWGTDSNQPQHF	TGTGCCAGCAGTTGGGGGACAGACAGTAATCAGCCCCAGCATTTT
TRBV9	TRBJ2-2	-	-	CASSPYTGELFF	TGTGCCAGCAGTCCCTACACCGGGGAGCTGTTTTTT
TRBV11-2	TRBJ2-1	-	once	CASSLGTIFGEFF	TGTGCCAGCAGCTTAGGGACTATCTTTGGCGAGTTCTTC
TRBV18	TRBJ2-7	-	-	CASSPRGIGVGYEQYF	TGTGCCAGCTCACCAAGGGGCATTGGGGTTGGGTACGAGCAGTACTTC
TRBV30	TRBJ1-5	TRBD1	-	CAWSVGTAYGNQPQHF	TGTGCCTGGAGTGTAGGGACAGCTTACGGCAATCAGCCCCAGCATTTT
TRBV6-6	TRBJ1-5	-	few	CASSTSGFHHF	TGTGCCAGCAGTACGAGCGGGTTCCACCATTTT
TRBV30	TRBJ1-3	-	-	CAWSSPGSGALATEGNTIYF	TGTGCCTGGTCGTCCCCGGGGTCCGGCGCGTTGGCCACGGAGGGAAACACCATATATTTT
TRBV6-5	TRBJ2-1	-	-	CASSSSGRSYNEQFF	TGTGCCAGCAGTTCCTCTGGTAGGTCCTACAATGAGCAGTTCTTC
TRBV15	TRBJ1-5	-	once	CATSPGVIQPQHF	TGTGCCACCAGCCCCGGAGTAATTCAGCCCCAGCATTTT
TRBV7-2	TRBJ2-7	TRBD1	-	CASSSGTGYYEQYF	TGTGCCAGCAGCTCCGGGACAGGGTACTACGAGCAGTACTTC
TRBV2	TRBJ2-1	-	once	CASSPLGNEQFF	TGTGCCAGCAGCCCTTTGGGGAATGAGCAGTTCTTC
TRBV13	TRBJ2-3	TRBD2	-	CASSEGLALNTDTQYF	TGTGCCAGCAGCGAGGGACTAGCACTAAACACAGATACGCAGTATTTT
TRBV12-5	TRBJ2-5	-	few	CASGSFRQPNQETQYF	TGTGCTAGTGGTTCATTCCGACAGCCTAACCAAGAGACCCAGTACTTC
TRBV4-2	TRBJ2-1	-	-	CASSQEGGTYNEQFF	TGTGCCAGCAGCCAAGAGGGAGGCACCTACAATGAGCAGTTCTTC
TRBV25-1	TRBJ1-1	-	-	CASSDRRTEAFF	TGTGCCAGCAGTGACAGACGCACTGAAGCTTTCTTT
TRBV7-9	TRBJ2-1	-	once	CASSPRLAPSSYNEQFF	TGTGCCAGCAGCCCTCGTTTGGCCCCTAGCTCCTACAATGAGCAGTTCTTC
TRBV5-1	TRBJ2-1	TRBD2	-	CASSFSGSIDEQFF	TGCGCCAGCAGTTTTAGCGGGAGTATCGATGAGCAGTTCTTC